A single sample is the source of the 7 T cell receptor beta chains below, sequenced in a study of T-cell reconstitution after alpha-beta-depleted transplantation in children. Unique molecular identifiers featured in how the TCRbeta library was prepared. One entry per CDR3 protein, called by TCRdb with MiXCR from the PCR reads. Of hundreds of thousands of distinct CDR3 sequences listed, 10% to 15% are singletons. Sample: PBMCs, mostly from graft donor cells, taken 360 days after TCRalphabeta/CD19-depleted stem cell transplant. These receptor sequences come from a male patient between 10 and 17 years old who had a stem cell transplant for acute myeloid leukemia, so the T cells may come from the graft donor.

The chain has TRBV11-2 and TRBJ2-7, with D tentatively TRBD1 (6 bases). CDR1 and CDR2 (germline): SGHAT, FQNNGV. This CDR3 spans 16 amino acids. The V and J ends lost 3 bases and 4 bases respectively, with 19 bases between them. CDR3 region: CASSFNPSRGYYEQYF. CDR3 DNA sequence: TGTGCCAGCAGCTTTAACCCCTCCAGGGGTTATTACGAGCAGTACTTC.

J is TRBJ2-2 and V is TRBV12-5, with D perhaps matching TRBD2 (5 bases). Trimming pared 7 bases from V and 6 bases from J, leaving 12 bases between. The CDR3 has 13 amino acids. The germline V gene has CDR1 LGHNT and CDR2 FRNRAP. CDR3 protein: CASALAGPGELFF. Written as DNA, the CDR3 is TGTGCTAGTGCCCTTGCGGGCCCCGGGGAGCTGTTTTTT.

This clonotype was seen ten or more times. The genes are TRBV29-1 and TRBJ2-5, with 8 bases aligning to TRBD1. The J segment lost 5 bases and the V segment lost 3 bases, leaving 5 bases of the junction unmatched. The germline V gene encodes CDR1 SQVTM and CDR2 ANQGSEA. There are 13 residues in the CDR3. Here the CDR3 reads CSVDRGTGETQYF. As DNA, the CDR3 is TGCAGCGTTGATAGGGGGACAGGCGAGACCCAGTACTTC.

This chain uses TRBV12-3 or TRBV12-4 with TRBJ1-2, with D possibly being TRBD1 (6 bases). This CDR3 contains 15 residues. Trimming cost V 1 base and J 6 bases, with 15 bases left between them. CDR3 DNA sequence: TGTGCCAGCAGTTTAGTGGCATGGAGGGGGGATGGCTACACCTTC. It translates to CASSLVAWRGDGYTF.

This clonotype was recorded a few times. The chain carries TRBV7-3 and TRBJ2-1; no clear D gene. The CDR3 loop spans 16 amino acids. Germline loops: CDR1 SGHTA, CDR2 FQGTGA. With 1 base removed from V and 0 bases from J, the gap between germline ends came to 10 bases. The CDR3 here is CASSLRRRSSYNEQFF. Written as DNA, the CDR3 is TGTGCCAGCAGCTTAAGGCGAAGGAGCTCCTACAATGAGCAGTTCTTC.

The chain combines TRBV9 with TRBJ1-2, with D hard to call. V was pared by 4 bases and J by 2 bases, with 18 bases between. The CDR3 consists of 16 residues. Germline V gene sequence: CDR1 SGDLS, CDR2 YYNGEE. The CDR3 reads CASSPLSIQANYGYTF. For the CDR3, the DNA is TGTGCCAGCAGCCCACTATCGATCCAGGCCAACTATGGCTACACCTTC.

This clonotype was detected many times. The chain employs TRBV9 and TRBJ2-1; 9 bases are shared with TRBD1. CDR3 size: 15 residues. CDR1 and CDR2 (germline): SGDLS, YYNGEE. Unmatched junction bases numbered 8, after V lost 3 bases and J lost 7 bases. In nucleotides, the CDR3 is TGTGCCAGCAGCGCGTCCGGGACAGGGAAGAATGAGCAGTTCTTC. Protein product: CASSASGTGKNEQFF.